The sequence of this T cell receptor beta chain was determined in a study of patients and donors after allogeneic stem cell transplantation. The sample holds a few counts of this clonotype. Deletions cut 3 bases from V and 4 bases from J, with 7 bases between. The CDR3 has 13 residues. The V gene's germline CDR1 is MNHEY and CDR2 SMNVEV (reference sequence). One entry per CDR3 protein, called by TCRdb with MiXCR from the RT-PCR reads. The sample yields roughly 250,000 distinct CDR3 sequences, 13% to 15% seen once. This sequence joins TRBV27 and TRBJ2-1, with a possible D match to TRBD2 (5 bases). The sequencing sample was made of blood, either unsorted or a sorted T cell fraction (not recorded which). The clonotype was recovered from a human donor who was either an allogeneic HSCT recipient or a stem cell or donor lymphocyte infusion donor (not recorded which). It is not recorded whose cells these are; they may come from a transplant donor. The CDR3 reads CASSFGLYNEQFF. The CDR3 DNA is TGTGCCAGCAGTTTCGGACTTTACAATGAGCAGTTCTTC.